These T cell receptor beta chains were read from a single sample in a study of graft-versus-host responses after intestinal transplantation. Assay used: immunoSEQ multiplex PCR; TCRdb lists only in-frame clones, some missing. The table includes just over 15,000 clones, 30% to 35% detected once. This sample comprised alloreactive CD4+ T cells from a mixed lymphocyte reaction culture, obtained before intestinal transplant. The receptors derive from a human patient who received an intestinal transplant. CDR3s include the opening cysteine and the closing phenylalanine or tryptophan. The D gene is left open where the match is weak. The listing skips clone size in some rows; elsewhere it reads once, few, many or a size class.

TRBJ1-3 14 . . TRBV6-5 TGTGCCAGCAGTTACTCATATAGAGGAAACACCATATATTTT CASSYSYRGNTIYF
TRBJ1-5 13 . . TRBV6-1 TGTGCCAGCGGTGAGGAAGGGGATCAGCCCCAGCATTTT CASGEEGDQPQHF
TRBJ2-7 15 few . TRBV7-4 TGTGCCAGCAGCTTTCGAACAGCTAGCTCCTACGAGCAGTACTTC CASSFRTASSYEQYF
TRBJ2-4 18 . TRBD2 TRBV18 TGTGCCAGCTCGCACCTAGGTAACCCGGGAGGCGCCAAAAACATTCAGTACTTC CASSHLGNPGGAKNIQYF
TRBJ1-2 13 few . TRBV2 TGTGCCAGCAGTGGTCGCCGTAACTATGGCTACACCTTC CASSGRRNYGYTF
TRBJ1-2 15 . TRBD1 TRBV2 TGTGCCAGCAGTGAACTTACAGGGGCGAAACATGGCTACACCTTC CASSELTGAKHGYTF
TRBJ2-3 17 . TRBD2 TRBV4-1 TGCGCCAGCAGCCAAGGAGTAGCGGGTCACCGTACAGATACGCAGTATTTT CASSQGVAGHRTDTQYF
TRBJ2-7 15 . . TRBV10-3 TGTGCCAGCAGTCGGACCGTCCTTAGCACCTACGAGCAGTACTTC CASSRTVLSTYEQYF
TRBJ2-7 14 . . TRBV5-4 TGTGCCAGCAGCTTTCCGGGACTCTCGGGCGAGCAGTACTTC CASSFPGLSGEQYF
TRBJ1-1 12 few . TRBV6-6 TGTGCCAGCACGAACGGGCGCATTGAAGCTTTCTTT CASTNGRIEAFF
TRBJ2-7 15 few TRBD2 TRBV11-1 TGTGCCAGCAGCTTAGGGACTAGCGGCTCCTACGAGCAGTACTTC CASSLGTSGSYEQYF
TRBJ2-2 10 . . TRBV7-9 TGTGCCAGTGACACCGGGGAGCTGTTTTTT CASDTGELFF
TRBJ2-2 15 once TRBD1 TRBV19 TGTGCCAGTAGTACCACCACAGGGGGCACCGGGGAGCTGTTTTTT CASSTTTGGTGELFF
TRBJ1-3 16 . . TRBV14 TGTGCCAGCAGCCAAGCTGGGACGTACTCTGGAAACACCATATATTTT CASSQAGTYSGNTIYF
TRBJ1-1 11 . . TRBV21-1 TGTGCCAGCAGCCCGAACACTGAAGCTTTCTTT CASSPNTEAFF
TRBJ2-7 15 . . TRBV19 TGTGCCAGTAGTATGGCAGGCGGGTCATCCTACGAGCAGTACTTC CASSMAGGSSYEQYF
TRBJ2-1 14 . . TRBV14 TGTGCCAGCAGCGTGCGGTTCGGCTACAATGAGCAGTTCTTC CASSVRFGYNEQFF
TRBJ1-2 13 . TRBD1 TRBV6-5 TGTGCCAGCAGTTCCCAGGGGGCTAATGGCTACACCTTC CASSSQGANGYTF
TRBJ2-7 13 medium-sized . TRBV5-4 TGTGCCAGCAGCTTGGCGGGCTCCTACGAGCAGTACTTC CASSLAGSYEQYF
TRBJ1-1 15 large . TRBV11-1 TGTGCCAGCAGCCATACACGGAAGAGGGACACTGAAGCTTTCTTT CASSHTRKRDTEAFF
TRBJ2-1 13 . . TRBV19 TGTGCCAGTAGTCGAAACGGCTACAATGAGCAGTTCTTC CASSRNGYNEQFF
TRBJ1-6 13 . . TRBV11-3 TGTGCCAGCAGCTTAGATCAGGTTTCACCCCTCCACTTT CASSLDQVSPLHF
TRBJ1-2 16 . . TRBV10-3 TGTGCCATCCGTGGGGGGGGGAGAGACAGCCTCTATGGCTACACCTTC CAIRGGGRDSLYGYTF
TRBJ2-5 15 . . TRBV5-4 TGTGCCAGCAGCTGGGCGGGACAGCCCGCCGAGACCCAGTACTTC CASSWAGQPAETQYF
TRBJ2-5 15 once . TRBV29-1 TGCAGCGTTGAAGTTTTTGGTAGAGGGAAAGAGACCCAGTACTTC CSVEVFGRGKETQYF
TRBJ1-5 14 few . TRBV19 TGTGCCAGTAACGGCCAACTCCTCAATCAGCCCCAGCATTTT CASNGQLLNQPQHF
TRBJ2-5 16 . TRBD1 TRBV27 TGTGCCAGCAGTTCCCGGACAGGCCCAGTTCAAGAGACCCAGTACTTC CASSSRTGPVQETQYF
TRBJ1-6 16 few . TRBV6-5 TGTGCCAGCAGTTACTCCCCTAGGCGGTATCATTCACCCCTCCACTTT CASSYSPRRYHSPLHF
TRBJ2-3 15 few TRBD2 TRBV11-2 TGTGCCAGCACCCTCTTAGCGGGGATTACAGATACGCAGTATTTT CASTLLAGITDTQYF
TRBJ2-7 14 . TRBD2 TRBV19 TGTGCCAGTAGACCAGCGGGGGCCCTTTACGAGCAGTACTTC CASRPAGALYEQYF
TRBJ1-5 15 few . TRBV6-6 TGTGCCAGCAGTTACAGGGCAGCCGGCAATCAGCCCCAGCATTTT CASSYRAAGNQPQHF
TRBJ2-1 14 . . TRBV4-1 TGCGCCAGCAGCCGAACTCATGGCCGGGGTGAGCAGTTCTTC CASSRTHGRGEQFF
TRBJ1-6 15 . . TRBV28 TGTGCCAGCAGTTTTGGGAGCTCCTATAATTCACCCCTCCACTTT CASSFGSSYNSPLHF
TRBJ1-1 15 few . TRBV6-1 TGTGCCAGCAGTGAGAGGGGACGGCCCCCACTTGAAGCTTTCTTT CASSERGRPPLEAFF
TRBJ1-2 15 . . TRBV7-4 TGTGCCAGCAGCTTAACGGGGAGAGCGAACTATGGCTACACCTTC CASSLTGRANYGYTF